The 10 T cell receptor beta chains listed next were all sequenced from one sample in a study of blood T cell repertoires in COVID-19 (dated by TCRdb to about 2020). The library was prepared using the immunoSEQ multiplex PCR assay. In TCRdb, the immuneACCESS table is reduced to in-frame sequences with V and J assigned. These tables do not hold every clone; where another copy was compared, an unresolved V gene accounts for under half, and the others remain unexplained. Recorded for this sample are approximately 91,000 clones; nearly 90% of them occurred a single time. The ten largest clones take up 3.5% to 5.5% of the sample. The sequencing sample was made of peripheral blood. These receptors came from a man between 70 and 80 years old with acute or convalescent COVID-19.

The chain's CDR3 is CASSRGQGTEAFF. The CDR3, as DNA: TGTGCCAGCAGCCGTGGACAGGGCACTGAAGCTTTCTTT. The chain recombines TRBV11-3 with TRBJ1-1; 8 nucleotides agree with TRBD1. Germline lookup yields CDR1 SGHNT and CDR2 YENEEA. The CDR3 contains 13 residues. V shed 5 bases, J shed 4 bases, and the junction held 3 bases outside the gene matches.

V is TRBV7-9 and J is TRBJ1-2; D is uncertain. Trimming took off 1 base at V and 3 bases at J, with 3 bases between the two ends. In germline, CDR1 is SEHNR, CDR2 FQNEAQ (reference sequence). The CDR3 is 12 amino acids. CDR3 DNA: TGTGCCAGCAGCTTAGGAGACTATGGCTACACCTTC. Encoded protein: CASSLGDYGYTF.

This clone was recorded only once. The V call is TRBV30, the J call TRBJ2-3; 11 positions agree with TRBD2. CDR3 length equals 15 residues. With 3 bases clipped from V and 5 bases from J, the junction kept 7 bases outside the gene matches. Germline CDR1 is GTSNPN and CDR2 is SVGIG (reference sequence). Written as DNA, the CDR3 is TGTGCCTGGAGAGCAACTAGCGGGGGTCGAGATACGCAGTATTTT. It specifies CAWRATSGGRDTQYF.

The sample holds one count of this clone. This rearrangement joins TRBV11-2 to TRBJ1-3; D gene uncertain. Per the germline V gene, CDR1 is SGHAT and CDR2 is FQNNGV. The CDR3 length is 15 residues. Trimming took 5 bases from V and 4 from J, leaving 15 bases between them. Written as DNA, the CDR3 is TGTGCCAGCAGCCCGCCGTTTCCGCGAGGAAACACCATATATTTT. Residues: CASSPPFPRGNTIYF.

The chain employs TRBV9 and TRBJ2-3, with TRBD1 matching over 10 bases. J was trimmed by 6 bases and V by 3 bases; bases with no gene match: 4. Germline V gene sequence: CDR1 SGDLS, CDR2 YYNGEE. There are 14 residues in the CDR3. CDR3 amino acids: CASSEGTGVDTQYF. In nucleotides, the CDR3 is TGTGCCAGCAGCGAAGGGACAGGGGTTGATACGCAGTATTTT.

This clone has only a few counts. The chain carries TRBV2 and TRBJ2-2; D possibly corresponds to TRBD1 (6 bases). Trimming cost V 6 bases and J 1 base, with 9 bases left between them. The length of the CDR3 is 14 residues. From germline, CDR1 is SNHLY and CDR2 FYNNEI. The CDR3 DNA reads TGTGCCAGCAGGTCGGGACAGAACACCGGGGAGCTGTTTTTT. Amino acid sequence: CASRSGQNTGELFF.

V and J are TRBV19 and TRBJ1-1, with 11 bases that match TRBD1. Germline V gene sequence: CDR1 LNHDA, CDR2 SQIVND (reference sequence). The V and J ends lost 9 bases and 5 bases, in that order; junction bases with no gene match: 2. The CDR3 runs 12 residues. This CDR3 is CASGTGGTEAFF. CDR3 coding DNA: TGTGCCAGCGGGACAGGGGGGACTGAAGCTTTCTTT. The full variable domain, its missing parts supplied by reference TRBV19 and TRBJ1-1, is DGGITQSPKYLFRKEGQNVTLSCEQNLNHDAMYWYRQDPGQGLRLIYYSQIVNDFQKGDIAEGYSVSREKKESFPLTVTSAQKNPTAFYLCASGTGGTEAFFGQGTRLTVV.

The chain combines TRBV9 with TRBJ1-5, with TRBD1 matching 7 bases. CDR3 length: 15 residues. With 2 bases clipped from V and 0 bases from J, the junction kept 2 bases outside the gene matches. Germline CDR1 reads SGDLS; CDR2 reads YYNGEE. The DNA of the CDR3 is TGTGCCAGCAGCGTGACAGGGAATAGCAATCAGCCCCAGCATTTT. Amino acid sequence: CASSVTGNSNQPQHF.

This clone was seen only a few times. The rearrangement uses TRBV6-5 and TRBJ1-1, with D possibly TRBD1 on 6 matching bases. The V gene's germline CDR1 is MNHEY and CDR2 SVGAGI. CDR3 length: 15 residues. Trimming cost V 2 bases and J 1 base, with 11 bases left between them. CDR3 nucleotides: TGTGCCAGCAGTTACCAAAGGGGACAGAACACTGAAGCTTTCTTT. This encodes CASSYQRGQNTEAFF.

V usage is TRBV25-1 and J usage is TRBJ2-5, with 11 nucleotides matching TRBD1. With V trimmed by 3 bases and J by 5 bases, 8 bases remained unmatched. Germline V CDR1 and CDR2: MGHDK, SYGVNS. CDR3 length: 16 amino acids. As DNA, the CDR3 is TGTGCCAGCAGTGAGCCGGGGACAGGGGGGCGGGAGACCCAGTACTTC. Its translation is CASSEPGTGGRETQYF.